This is a list of T cell receptor beta chains from one sample in a study of OX40 agonist ivuxolimab in advanced cancers. Clones were sequenced by immunoSEQ multiplex PCR, and TCRdb holds only the in-frame ones, with some missing. The sample records about 17,000 clones, about 91% being singletons. The sample in question was CD4+ or CD8+ T cells sorted from blood, obtained in a trial of the OX40 agonist ivuxolimab. These receptors originate from an adult with an advanced solid tumor such as melanoma, head and neck, liver or kidney cancer. CDR3s include the opening cysteine and the closing phenylalanine or tryptophan. D genes are given only for firm matches. Rows give clone size only sometimes, using once, few, many, or a class for an expanded clone.

CDR3 DNA | CDR3 protein | D gene | J gene | V gene | clone size
TGTGCCAGCACGAGAGGCAGCCATGGCTACACCTTC | CASTRGSHGYTF | . | TRBJ1-2 | TRBV5-5 | .
TGTGCCAGCAGCTTAGCGGGAAGGATTCCGAACACCGGGGAGCTGTTTTTT | CASSLAGRIPNTGELFF | . | TRBJ2-2 | TRBV7-6 | once
TGCGCCAGCAGCCCGGATGGGGGGAACACTGAAGCTTTCTTT | CASSPDGGNTEAFF | . | TRBJ1-1 | TRBV5-1 | .
TGTGCCAGCAGCCTCGGGACAGGGAGCACCGGGGAGCTGTTTTTT | CASSLGTGSTGELFF | TRBD1 | TRBJ2-2 | TRBV28 | .
TGTGCCAGCAGTCAAATTGACAGGGGGTATTCCTACGAGCAGTACTTC | CASSQIDRGYSYEQYF | TRBD1 | TRBJ2-7 | TRBV28 | .
TGTGCCAGCAGCTTAACTAGCGGAGACAATGAGCAGTTCTTC | CASSLTSGDNEQFF | TRBD2 | TRBJ2-1 | TRBV7-9 | .
TGTGCCAGCAGTCCCGGTGGGGATACGCAGTATTTT | CASSPGGDTQYF | . | TRBJ2-3 | TRBV25-1 | .
TGTGCCAGCAGCTTGGTGGGAGACACTGAAGCTTTCTTT | CASSLVGDTEAFF | . | TRBJ1-1 | TRBV5-6 | .
TGTGCCAGTATTGGAGGGACCGATAACTATGGCTACACCTTC | CASIGGTDNYGYTF | . | TRBJ1-2 | TRBV19 | .
TGTGCCAGCAGCTCGGACTTTCGGGGATTGTCTGGGGCCAACGTCCTGACTTTC | CASSSDFRGLSGANVLTF | . | TRBJ2-6 | TRBV7-9 | few
TGTGCCAGCAGTGAGGGACCAATCGGGCAGTACTTC | CASSEGPIGQYF | . | TRBJ2-7 | TRBV6-1 | once
TGTGCCAGCAGTCCAAGTCCGACAGGGGAATACGAGCAGTACTTC | CASSPSPTGEYEQYF | TRBD1 | TRBJ2-7 | TRBV27 | .
TGTGCCAGCAGGGGGGAACAGGGGCGGGCCTACGAGCAGTACTTC | CASRGEQGRAYEQYF | TRBD1 | TRBJ2-7 | TRBV6-6 | once
TGTGCCAGCAGTTCCCAGGTGATCGAGCAGTACTTC | CASSSQVIEQYF | . | TRBJ2-7 | TRBV28 | once
TGTGCCAGTCTTAGCGGGGGCTACAATGAGCAGTTCTTC | CASLSGGYNEQFF | TRBD2 | TRBJ2-1 | TRBV19 | .
TGTGCCAGCAGTCCCACAGGGACCCTACTTGAGCAGTACTTC | CASSPTGTLLEQYF | . | TRBJ2-7 | TRBV28 | .
TGTGCTAGTGGTCCAACCCCGAACCCCAATGAGCAGTTCTTC | CASGPTPNPNEQFF | . | TRBJ2-1 | TRBV12-5 | once
TGTGCCAGCCGGGGACAGGCCGGAAATGAAAAACTGTTTTTT | CASRGQAGNEKLFF | . | TRBJ1-4 | TRBV21-1 | .
TGTGCCAGCAGTTTAATAAACGAGCAGTACTTC | CASSLINEQYF | . | TRBJ2-7 | TRBV28 | .
TGTGCCAGCAGCCAAGCAGGGCTTTATCAGCCCCAGCATTTT | CASSQAGLYQPQHF | . | TRBJ1-5 | TRBV14 | .
TGCGCCAGCGCCGAAGCGGCTAGCGGGAGCTCCTACAATGAGCAGTTCTTC | CASAEAASGSSYNEQFF | TRBD2 | TRBJ2-1 | TRBV4-1 | .
TGTGCCAGCAGCGAACGGGACAGAGTAAATTCACCCCTCCACTTT | CASSERDRVNSPLHF | TRBD1 | TRBJ1-6 | TRBV11-1 | .
TGTGCCAGTAGTTCGGGGGGCAACTACGAGCAGTACTTC | CASSSGGNYEQYF | . | TRBJ2-7 | TRBV19 | .
TGTGCCAGCTGTCTTTCTGGGGCCAACGTCCTGACTTTC | CASCLSGANVLTF | . | TRBJ2-6 | TRBV6-5 | few
TGTGCCAGCAGCTTAGGGGGGGCAGGGAATAAGGATCAGCCCCAGCATTTT | CASSLGGAGNKDQPQHF | . | TRBJ1-5 | TRBV13 | .
TGCGCCAGCAGCAAGACAGGTTCCGTCTCTGGAAACACCATATATTTT | CASSKTGSVSGNTIYF | . | TRBJ1-3 | TRBV5-1 | .
TGTGCCAGCAGTACCCGTCCCTACAATGAGCAGTTCTTC | CASSTRPYNEQFF | . | TRBJ2-1 | TRBV6-5 | .
TGTGCCAGCAGTTTACGGAAGACCTCGGGCTACACCTTC | CASSLRKTSGYTF | . | TRBJ1-2 | TRBV28 | .
TGTGCCAGCACCTCGGGGGGACCTATATCTGAGCAGTTCTTC | CASTSGGPISEQFF | TRBD2 | TRBJ2-1 | TRBV6-5 | .
TGTGCCAGCAGCGCCGCAGGGAGCTCCTACAATGAGCAGTTCTTC | CASSAAGSSYNEQFF | . | TRBJ2-1 | TRBV5-4 | .
TGTGCCAGTAGAGGGGGGGACTCGCTCTACGAGCAGTACTTC | CASRGGDSLYEQYF | . | TRBJ2-7 | TRBV28 | .
TGTGCCATCTTGAGGGGGCTGGCAGATACGCAGTATTTT | CAILRGLADTQYF | TRBD1 | TRBJ2-3 | TRBV10-3 | .
TGTGCCAGCAGCTTTTCGAATACGCAGTATTTT | CASSFSNTQYF | . | TRBJ2-3 | TRBV7-8 | .
TGTGCCAGTAGTAAAGAGACAGGGCGTAATCAGCCCCAGCATTTT | CASSKETGRNQPQHF | TRBD1 | TRBJ1-5 | TRBV19 | large
TGTGCCAGCAGCCCTTTGGTCACAGATACGCAGTATTTT | CASSPLVTDTQYF | . | TRBJ2-3 | TRBV9 | .
TGTGCCAGCGGGGGGGACAGGACTACCTCTGGAAACACCATATATTTT | CASGGDRTTSGNTIYF | TRBD1 | TRBJ1-3 | TRBV2 | .
TGCGCCAGCAGAAACTCCGGGACACCGTCCTACGAGCAGTACTTC | CASRNSGTPSYEQYF | . | TRBJ2-7 | TRBV5-1 | .
TGTGCCAGCAGCACCCGGACTAGCGGGGGGGGAAGGGGAACCCAGTACTTC | CASSTRTSGGGRGTQYF | TRBD2 | TRBJ2-5 | TRBV7-2 | .
TGTGCCAGCAGCTTAGATCTATTTCGAACAGAAGACACCGGGGAGCTGTTTTTT | CASSLDLFRTEDTGELFF | . | TRBJ2-2 | TRBV11-2 | once
TGTGCCAGCAGCTTACTAGCGGGACTAATCTACGAGCAGTACTTC | CASSLLAGLIYEQYF | TRBD2 | TRBJ2-7 | TRBV13 | .
TGCAGCGTTGGGGGGGACAGTGCAACTAATGAAAAACTGTTTTTT | CSVGGDSATNEKLFF | TRBD1 | TRBJ1-4 | TRBV29-1 | .
TGCGCCAGCAGCTTGGCCTCGGGAGGGACGATCGGGGAGCTGTTTTTT | CASSLASGGTIGELFF | TRBD2 | TRBJ2-2 | TRBV5-1 | .
TGCGCCAGCAGCCTCCGCGGACAGGGCGGGGATTCACCCCTCCACTTT | CASSLRGQGGDSPLHF | TRBD1 | TRBJ1-6 | TRBV4-1 | .
TGTGCCAGCAGCTACCTTACGGGTTTTGAGCAGTTCTTC | CASSYLTGFEQFF | . | TRBJ2-1 | TRBV7-9 | .
TGTGCCAGCAGTTACTCGCGTACAACCGGTGGCTACACCTTC | CASSYSRTTGGYTF | . | TRBJ1-2 | TRBV6-5 | .
TGTGCCAGCAGCAAGCCGGGACAATCCTACGAGCAGTACTTC | CASSKPGQSYEQYF | . | TRBJ2-7 | TRBV5-4 | .
TGTGCCAGCAGTTACGGTTACGCGAAACCACAAGAGACCCAGTACTTC | CASSYGYAKPQETQYF | . | TRBJ2-5 | TRBV28 | once
TGTGCCAGCAGTGAAGAGGCAGGGGGATACGAGCAGTACTTC | CASSEEAGGYEQYF | TRBD1 | TRBJ2-7 | TRBV2 | .
TGTGCCAGCAGTCCTGCTCTGTCGGGGGAGCAGTACTTC | CASSPALSGEQYF | . | TRBJ2-7 | TRBV27 | .
TGTGCCAGCAGTTCCGGACAGGGCGAAGCTTTCTTT | CASSSGQGEAFF | TRBD1 | TRBJ1-1 | TRBV7-6 | .
TGTGCCAGTAGTATCGATTGGAGACTAGCGACCTACGAGCAGTACTTC | CASSIDWRLATYEQYF | TRBD2 | TRBJ2-7 | TRBV19 | .
TGTGCCAGCAGCGGAAGGACAGCACCTTACGAGCAGTACTTC | CASSGRTAPYEQYF | . | TRBJ2-7 | TRBV5-8 | .
TGTGCCAGCAGCCGCACTAGCGGGGGGGCGGATGAGCAGTTCTTC | CASSRTSGGADEQFF | TRBD2 | TRBJ2-1 | TRBV7-2 | .
TGTGCCAGCAGCTTAGATAACAGGGAGAATTCACCCCTCCACTTT | CASSLDNRENSPLHF | . | TRBJ1-6 | TRBV7-6 | .
TGCGCCAGCAGCCAAGGACTGGGTAGCTCCTACGAGCAGTACTTC | CASSQGLGSSYEQYF | . | TRBJ2-7 | TRBV4-1 | .
TGCGCCAGCAGCCTTCAAACGGGAGAGCAGTTCTTC | CASSLQTGEQFF | . | TRBJ2-1 | TRBV4-1 | .